The clone carrying this T cell receptor beta chain was counted many times. Antigen unknown. This sample stems from a study of blood T cells in healthy people across ages. General study findings and limits: Changes in expanded clonotypes were possibly confounded, as the CMV status of donors was unknown.

It was with a sample-barcoded 5' primer and a J-beta primer mix that a second PCR of roughly 7 to 12 cycles was run. All samples yielded 3 million or more CDR3-containing paired-end reads. TCRdb reprocessed the 5' RACE reads via MiXCR and lists one record per CDR3 protein. This table has about 2 million distinct CDR3 sequences, around half appearing once. Each sample used at least 7 million PBMCs. V lost 0 bases to trimming and J lost 5 bases, with 10 bases between them. Germline CDR1 DFQATT, CDR2 SNEGSKA (reference sequence). The CDR3 covers 13 residues. V usage is TRBV20-1 and J usage is TRBJ2-5; D assignment may be TRBD1 or TRBD2 (5 bases each). What was sequenced was blood. This clonotype was sampled from a woman in her thirties or forties in good health. The CDR3 protein is CSARDGGRETQYF. CDR3 bases: TGCAGTGCTAGAGATGGGGGACGGGAGACCCAGTACTTC.